This T cell receptor (beta chain) was identified during a study of siplizumab effects on memory and regulatory T cells. The method was immunoSEQ multiplex PCR; TCRdb's version includes in-frame clones alone and lacks a portion of them. The sample records around 95,000 clones, approximately 94% being singletons. Between the trimmed V and J ends, which lost 4 bases and 0 bases, there was a span of 16 bases. In germline, CDR1 is MNHNS, CDR2 SASEGT. There are 17 residues in the CDR3. The V gene is TRBV6-1, the J gene TRBJ2-1; D might be TRBD2 (6 bases). Sequencing used non-Treg CD4+ T cells sorted from blood. The sequence was obtained from a human donor in good health. In DNA form, the CDR3 reads TGTGCCAGCAGTGTACTACATAGCGGATACTCCTACAATGAGCAGTTCTTC. Translating it yields CASSVLHSGYSYNEQFF.